This T cell receptor (beta chain) is from a study of PD-1 blockade in classical Hodgkin lymphoma. The study's findings and limits: When set against healthy donors, newly diagnosed patients were reported to show lower baseline TCR diversity.

Germline V gene data show CDR1 as KGHSH and CDR2 as LQKENI. V lost 3 bases to trimming and J lost 2 bases; unmatched junction nucleotides: 5. The CDR3 spans 16 residues. Produced via immunoSEQ multiplex PCR; TCRdb's table is partial and in-frame only. The table lists about 7,100 clones, around 79% of them singletons, with about 7.6% in the top ten. This clone has a single count. Its antigen is not known. Time point denoted: newly diagnosed, previously untreated cHL patient sample. Material for sequencing was peripheral blood mononuclear cells (PBMCs). The origin of this receptor is a human donor with classical Hodgkin lymphoma. V usage is TRBV18 and J usage is TRBJ2-7; 12 bases line up with TRBD2. CDR3 in DNA: TGTGCCAGCTCACCGGCTAGCGGGAGGGACGCCTACGAGCAGTACTTC. Protein: CASSPASGRDAYEQYF. Variable domain in full (rest from reference TRBV18 and TRBJ2-7): NAGVMQNPRHLVRRRGQEARLRCSPMKGHSHVYWYRQLPEEGLKFMVYLQKENIIDESGMPKERFSAEFPKEGPSILRIQQVVRGDSAAYFCASSPASGRDAYEQYFGPGTRLTVT.